Listed below are T cell receptor beta chains from one sample, sequenced in a study of cytomegalovirus exposure and HLA in healthy donors. The protocol was immunoSEQ multiplex PCR, while the TCRdb copy is restricted to in-frame clones and leaves out a portion. This sample has about 82,000 clones, with around 79% found just once. Source material: PBMCs. These receptors came from a human donor in good health. The CDR3 runs from the conserved cysteine through the conserved F or W.

V gene,J gene,CDR3 length,CDR3 protein
TRBV30,TRBJ1-2,12,CAWTPSAYGYPF
TRBV11-2,TRBJ2-7,17,CASTARSGGQGWYEQYF
TRBV5-5,TRBJ1-1,14,CASSLDGGDTEAFF
TRBV27,TRBJ2-1,14,CASSPIGQNNEQFF
TRBV5-1,TRBJ1-2,18,CASSSVATGYEVGYGYTF
TRBV4-3,TRBJ1-1,15,CASSPGWGENTEAFF
TRBV18,TRBJ2-7,16,CASSPTPTGDPDEQYF
TRBV7-8,TRBJ1-1,15,CASSLDRTMNTEAFF
TRBV29-1,TRBJ1-1,15,CSVVDGGRGNTEAFF
TRBV6-5,TRBJ2-7,15,CASSLGGGDRGEQYF
TRBV30,TRBJ1-5,15,CAWSRGTGSDQPQHF
TRBV19,TRBJ2-2,13,CASSMSGAGELFF
TRBV4-3,TRBJ2-7,14,CASSQDEGSLKQYF
TRBV5-5,TRBJ1-1,14,CASSLVTGRTEAFF
TRBV9,TRBJ2-7,15,CASSPRGGDSYEQYF
TRBV27,TRBJ1-1,16,CASSSFPQEVNTEAFF
TRBV4-1,TRBJ2-1,16,CASSQVDLVVFDEQFF
TRBV28,TRBJ1-1,11,CASSLFGEAFF
TRBV2,TRBJ2-2,13,CASSKDRSGELFF
TRBV6-6,TRBJ2-1,13,CASSYLRDNEQFF
TRBV11-2,TRBJ2-1,12,CASTPGVNEQFF
TRBV19,TRBJ1-3,17,CASSIRVGDIAGNTIYF
TRBV5-1,TRBJ2-7,12,CASSFGPYEQYF
TRBV29-1,TRBJ2-1,16,CSVEPTGGGVFYEQFF
TRBV5-1,TRBJ2-4,14,CASSLGAGQNIQYF
TRBV25-1,TRBJ1-1,14,CASSPTGMNTEAFF
TRBV4-3,TRBJ2-7,16,CASSQDDRQATYEQYF